This section outlines one T cell receptor beta chain sequence together with its context. No antigen is known for it. These data originate in a study of shared clonotypes between healthy human individuals. Study-level findings and limits: When compared with the clonotypes that were shared by all four sorted-subset donors, the non-shared clonotypes turned out to have lower generation probabilities. Even with large depth, rarefaction showed that sorted-subset sequencing was incomplete.

V lost 6 bases and J lost 6; bases outside the gene matches: 11. The CDR3 length is 15 residues. The germline gives CDR1 SEHNR, CDR2 FQNEAQ (reference sequence). The study separated CD4+ cells into CD45RA+ naive and CD45RA-negative memory subsets. Assay execution proceeded at the deep level. The table came from immunoSEQ multiplex PCR; TCRdb's copy has only in-frame clones and leaves some out. The sample gives roughly 680,000 clones, over 60% of which show up once; under 2% is in the top ten. This receptor was identified in a woman in her 30s in good health. What was sequenced was memory CD4+ T cells sorted from blood. Noted subset: CD45RA-negative fraction. The chain employs TRBV7-9 and TRBJ1-2; TRBD1 matches at 9 bases. Written as DNA, the CDR3 is TGTGCCAGCAGTCGAACAGGGGGCGAGTTTGATGGCTACACCTTC. Residues: CASSRTGGEFDGYTF.